The 11 T cell receptor beta chains presented below share a single source sample, sequenced in a study of identical twins. Using its own MiXCR run on the 5' RACE reads, TCRdb lists one record per CDR3 protein. The table lists some 710,000 distinct CDR3 sequences, 5.5% to 6.5% of them singletons. Input material: naive T cells sorted from blood. The receptors come from a man between 18 and 29 years old in good health.

Many counts were recorded for this clonotype. The chain links TRBV24-1 to TRBJ2-3; no definite D call. This CDR3 spans 11 amino acids. Germline V gives CDR1 KGHDR, CDR2 SFDVKD. Trimming pared 8 bases from V and 2 bases from J, leaving 4 bases between. This chain's CDR3 is CATTDTDTQYF. The CDR3 bases are TGTGCCACCACGGACACAGATACGCAGTATTTT.

Ten or more counts support this clonotype. V and J are TRBV12-3 or TRBV12-4 and TRBJ2-1; 9 bases line up with TRBD1. This CDR3 spans 15 amino acids. Unmatched junction bases numbered 4, after V lost 5 bases and J lost 2 bases. CDR3 DNA sequence: TGTGCCAGCAGTAAAGGGACAGGGCCCTACAATGAGCAGTTCTTC. It specifies CASSKGTGPYNEQFF.

Only a few counts were recorded for this clonotype. The rearrangement links TRBV7-9 to TRBJ2-7; D possibly matches TRBD1 or TRBD2 (5 bases each). V lost 2 bases and J 5 bases, leaving 10 bases between the germline ends. Germline assignment: CDR1 SEHNR and CDR2 FQNEAQ (reference sequence). The CDR3 is 13 residues long. CDR3 residues: CASSLSGGHEQYV. DNA of the CDR3: TGTGCCAGCAGCTTAAGTGGGGGACACGAGCAGTACGTC.

The table lists this clonotype with many counts. This chain joins TRBV2 and TRBJ2-1; 10 nucleotides align to TRBD1. Germline V gene data show CDR1 as SNHLY and CDR2 as FYNNEI. This CDR3 has 13 residues. V shed 10 bases and J 8 bases; nucleotides not matched to a gene: 8. Written as DNA, the CDR3 is TGTGCCATCGGACAGGGGGATCACGATGAGCAGTTCTTC. Its translation is CAIGQGDHDEQFF.

To note about this clonotype: A much larger clone sits a single nucleotide away, making a read error possible. This chain joins TRBV12-3 or TRBV12-4 and TRBJ2-3; D call uncertain. This CDR3 is 14 amino acids long. CDR3 sequence reads: CASSPLSRADAQYF. The CDR3 nucleotides are TGTGCCAGCAGCCCCTTATCTCGGGCAGATGCGCAGTATTTT.

At least ten counts were recorded for this clonotype. This chain uses TRBV12-3 or TRBV12-4 with TRBJ2-7, with 8 bases identical to TRBD1. With 8 bases clipped from V and 5 bases from J, the junction kept 14 bases outside the gene matches. The CDR3 sequence is 15 residues long. CDR3 sequence (DNA): TGTGCCAGCTCCCGGTCAGGACAGGGCAATAACGAGCAGTACTTC. This translates into CASSRSGQGNNEQYF.

V and J are TRBV10-2 and TRBJ2-6; 11 bases match TRBD1. After removal of 5 bases from V and 2 bases from J, the junction contained 5 bases not matched to a gene. Looked up from germline, CDR1 is WSHSY and CDR2 is SAAADI. This CDR3 spans 17 amino acids. CDR3 loop: CASSTGQGATGANVLTF. Written as DNA, the CDR3 is TGCGCCAGCAGTACCGGACAGGGGGCAACTGGGGCCAACGTCCTGACTTTC.

This clonotype was recorded at least ten times. The chain couples TRBV27 to TRBJ2-7; D gene uncertain. Trimming removed 0 bases at V and 5 bases at J, with 17 bases between. The CDR3 covers 16 residues. The germline V gene encodes CDR1 MNHEY and CDR2 SMNVEV (reference sequence). CDR3 nucleotides: TGTGCCAGCAGTTTATCGATCTCGGCGGAACCTAACGAGCAGTACGTC. As protein: CASSLSISAEPNEQYV.

The CDR3 DNA reads as TGTGCCAGCAGTCGGGCCGGGACAGTCTTCAATGAGCAGTTCTTC. Its protein is CASSRAGTVFNEQFF. The V call is TRBV12-3 or TRBV12-4, the J call TRBJ2-1; 7 positions agree with TRBD1. CDR3 length: 15 residues. The V and J ends lost 5 bases and 6 bases, in that order; junction bases with no gene match: 10.

At least ten counts were recorded for this clonotype. J is TRBJ2-7 and V is TRBV21-1; the table calls TRBD2, which could not be checked here. TRBV21-1 has pseudogene status. The CDR3 is made up of 16 amino acids. This CDR3 is CASNLSLGTPSYEQYV. CDR3 coding DNA: TGTGCCAGCAACCTATCCCTCGGGACTCCGAGCTACGAGCAGTACGTC.

This clonotype was seen many times. This chain links TRBV28 with TRBJ2-7, with TRBD2 matching 8 bases. Germline CDR1 and CDR2: MDHEN and SYDVKM. V was clipped by 5 bases and J by 2 bases; unmatched bases: 5. The CDR3 sequence is 14 residues long. CDR3 nucleotides: TGTGCCAGCAGTCCAAGCGGGAGCGCCTACGAGCAGTACTTC. This translates into CASSPSGSAYEQYF.